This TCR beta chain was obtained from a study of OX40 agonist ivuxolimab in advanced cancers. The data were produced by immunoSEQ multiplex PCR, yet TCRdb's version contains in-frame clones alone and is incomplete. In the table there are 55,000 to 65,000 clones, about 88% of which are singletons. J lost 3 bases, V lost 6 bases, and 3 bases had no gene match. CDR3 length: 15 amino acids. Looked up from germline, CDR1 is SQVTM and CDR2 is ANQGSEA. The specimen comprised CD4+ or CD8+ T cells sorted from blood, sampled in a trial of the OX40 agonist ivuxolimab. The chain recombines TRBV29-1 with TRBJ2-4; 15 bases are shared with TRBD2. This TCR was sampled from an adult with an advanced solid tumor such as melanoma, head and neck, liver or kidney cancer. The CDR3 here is CSVGLAGGVKNIQYF. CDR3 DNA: TGCAGCGTCGGACTAGCGGGAGGGGTCAAAAACATTCAGTACTTC.